Included here is one T cell receptor (beta chain) sequence, with context. These data belong to a study of blood T cell repertoires in COVID-19. About the study: Some COVID-19 samples were acute and others convalescent; all came from the United States, Italy and Spain. Nucleic acid was either cDNA or gDNA, and it came from T cells, B-cell-depleted T cells, or PBMCs.

This CDR3 has 16 residues. In germline, CDR1 is MDHEN, CDR2 SYDVKM. After removal of 6 bases from V and 6 bases from J, the junction contained 12 bases not matched to a gene. Under the authors' procedure: Amplification from reference gene primers served as the basis for estimated nucleated cell counts. The repertoire was sequenced with immunoSEQ multiplex PCR; TCRdb's copy has only in-frame clones and lacks some. V, J and clone size derive from that table, while D and trimming were established from the DNA sequence. The data show more than 200,000 clones, with 86% seen just once and more than 5.5% held by the top ten.

This rearrangement joins TRBV28 to TRBJ1-5; 9 bases agree with TRBD1. Sequences were obtained from peripheral blood. This receptor was obtained from a man older than 75 with acute or convalescent COVID-19. The DNA of the CDR3 is TGTGCCAGCAGACCTCGTGGACAGGGGAGGACTCAGCCCCAGCATTTT. Translated, it gives CASRPRGQGRTQPQHF.